The T cell receptor (beta chain) under discussion was sequenced for a study of T cell responses to AZD1222 COVID-19 vaccine. Study findings and constraints: Among those given AZD1222, only five or six were seropositive at baseline. At 160-218 and 743-854, vaccine-associated CD4 TCRs were dominant, and they spanned spike. Epitopes outside B.1.351 and B.1.1.7 mutated regions reportedly drew nearly half of spike TCRs. Donors were mostly white British, more females; clonal diversity possibly underestimated.

A note on this clone: Its specificity is unknown.

Trimming cost V 0 bases and J 8 bases, with 5 bases left between them. CDR1 is SGHTA, CDR2 FQGNSA, per germline. The CDR3 consists of 13 residues. Using immunoSEQ multiplex PCR, the repertoire was profiled, and TCRdb retains in-frame clones only, with some absent. The top ten clones hold 5% of a sample with over 50,000 clones, 80% of them seen once. The source is an adult who received the AZD1222 COVID-19 vaccine. This chain links TRBV7-2 with TRBJ1-6; D call uncertain. Sequences were derived from peripheral blood, sampled 28 days after the second AZD1222 dose. CDR3 in DNA: TGTGCCAGCAGCTTAGCGCTCTATTCACCCCTCCACTTT. Translation: CASSLALYSPLHF.